This is a list of T cell receptor beta chains from one sample in a study of blood T cells in healthy people across ages. Using its own MiXCR run on the 5' RACE reads, TCRdb lists one record per CDR3 protein. This sample has approximately 730,000 distinct CDR3 sequences, with 43% found just once. Sequences were obtained from blood. The receptors derive from a woman aged 55 to 70 in good health. CDR3s include the opening cysteine and the closing phenylalanine or tryptophan. The D gene is left open where the match is weak. Size values are once, few and many counts, or a class for expanded clones, and some rows have none.

abundance,j_gene,d_gene,v_gene,CDR3nt,CDR3aa
NA,TRBJ2-1,NA,TRBV9,TGTGCCAGCAGCGTAGATGGAGCTGTCTACAATGAGCAGTTCTTC,CASSVDGAVYNEQFF
NA,TRBJ1-2,NA,TRBV30,TGTGCCTGGATCAAGGGAGACTATGGCTACACCTTC,CAWIKGDYGYTF
few,TRBJ2-1,TRBD2,TRBV18,TGTGCCAGCTCACCACGAGCTAGCGGGAGCGGGGAGCAGTTCTTC,CASSPRASGSGEQFF
NA,TRBJ2-7,TRBD1,TRBV20-1,TGCAGTGCTAATGACAGGGACCTCTCCTACGAGCAGTACTTC,CSANDRDLSYEQYF
NA,TRBJ2-3,NA,TRBV12-3/TRBV12-4,TGTGCCAGCAGCCCCGGCCTGCGGGGGCCGTCTCGCACAGATTCGCAGTATTTT,CASSPGLRGPSRTDSQYF
NA,TRBJ2-3,TRBD1,TRBV18,TGTGCCAGCTCACCGGCGACAGGGACCACAGATACGCAGTATTTT,CASSPATGTTDTQYF
few,TRBJ1-1,NA,TRBV14,TGTGCCAGCAGCCAAGGGGCAGGTTGGATGAACACTGAAGCTTTCTTT,CASSQGAGWMNTEAFF
NA,TRBJ1-6,NA,TRBV27,TGTGCCAGTGCTTCGGTGGAGAGCTCCTATAATTCACCCCTCCACTTT,CASASVESSYNSPLHF
NA,TRBJ2-3,TRBD2,TRBV20-1,TGCAGTGCTTCAAACCCGGGGGGGCCGACAGATACGCAGTATTTT,CSASNPGGPTDTQYF
NA,TRBJ2-1,TRBD2,TRBV6-2/TRBV6-3,TGTGCCAGCACTGTCCAGCGGGAGCTTCAAGAGCAGTTCTTC,CASTVQRELQEQFF
NA,TRBJ2-5,NA,TRBV29-1,TGCAGCGGTGTTGGGGGGGAGACCCAGTACTTC,CSGVGGETQYF
few,TRBJ2-7,NA,TRBV5-1,TGCGCCAGCAGCTTCTCGGCAGGGGGGGACTACGAGCAGTACTTC,CASSFSAGGDYEQYF
few,TRBJ2-1,NA,TRBV18,TGTGCCAGCTCACCACCGGGCGTCGTGGGGAATGAGCAGTTCTTC,CASSPPGVVGNEQFF
NA,TRBJ1-1,NA,TRBV14,TGTGCCAGCAGCCAGGGTGCCAGGAACACTGAAGCTTTCTTT,CASSQGARNTEAFF
NA,TRBJ2-1,TRBD2,TRBV12-3/TRBV12-4,TGTGCCAGCTTTAGCGGGGGGGCTGGGAATGAGCAGTTCTTC,CASFSGGAGNEQFF
NA,TRBJ2-3,TRBD2,TRBV5-6,TGTGCCAGCAGCCTCGGACTAGCGACTAGCACAGATACGCAGTATTTT,CASSLGLATSTDTQYF
many,TRBJ2-1,NA,TRBV2,TGTGCCAGCAACACGGACAGAAACAATGAGCAGTTCTTC,CASNTDRNNEQFF
many,TRBJ2-1,NA,TRBV7-2,TGTGCCAGCAGTTTATCCGGCTCCTACAATGAGCAGTTCTTC,CASSLSGSYNEQFF
NA,TRBJ2-1,NA,TRBV24-1,TGTGCCACCAGTGATCTCCCGGGGAAGCAAGAGGATGAGCAGTTCTTC,CATSDLPGKQEDEQFF
NA,TRBJ2-1,NA,TRBV2,TGTGCCAGCAGTACAGGGTTTGATGAGCAGTTCTTC,CASSTGFDEQFF
NA,TRBJ2-2,NA,TRBV6-5,TGTGCCGCCGGTAGTGGTCGCGGCACCGGGGAGCTGTTTTTT,CAAGSGRGTGELFF
NA,TRBJ2-1,NA,TRBV11-3,TGTGCCAGCAGCGCTGAAGCGAGCTCCTACAATGGGCAGTTCTTC,CASSAEASSYNGQFF
NA,TRBJ2-5,NA,TRBV30,TGTGCCTGGAGTTTCTCACGGACGACGGCGGAAGAGACCCAGTACTTC,CAWSFSRTTAEETQYF
NA,TRBJ2-6,NA,TRBV7-2,TGTGCAACCCGGGGCACTGGGGCCAACGTCCTGACTTTC,CATRGTGANVLTF
few,TRBJ2-7,TRBD2,TRBV20-1,TGCAGTGCTAGAGGGGCGGGGGGTCCTGACGAGCAGTACTTC,CSARGAGGPDEQYF
NA,TRBJ1-1,NA,TRBV6-2/TRBV6-3,TGTGCCAGCAGAACGGGGGGGGTTCAGAACACTGAAGCTTTCTTT,CASRTGGVQNTEAFF
few,TRBJ2-1,TRBD2,TRBV20-1,TGCAGTGCTAGAGATCCCCGGGAGGTGTTCAATGAGCAGTTCTTC,CSARDPREVFNEQFF
few,TRBJ2-5,NA,TRBV28,TGTGCCACCTCTACAGTGTACCAAGAGACCCAGTACTTC,CATSTVYQETQYF
NA,TRBJ2-2,NA,TRBV7-3,TGTGCCAGCAGCTTACTTCCAACTAGGAATGCAGTCGGGGAGCTGTTTTTT,CASSLLPTRNAVGELFF
few,TRBJ1-2,NA,TRBV27,TGTGCCAGCAGTTTTGGGAACTATGGCTACACCTTC,CASSFGNYGYTF
NA,TRBJ1-2,NA,TRBV29-1,TGCAGCTCTATGTCGCTGAGCGGCTACACCTTC,CSSMSLSGYTF
NA,TRBJ2-5,NA,TRBV18,TGTGCCAGCTCCCCCATGTGGGGCGGAGAACAAGAGACCCAGTACTTC,CASSPMWGGEQETQYF
NA,TRBJ2-3,TRBD2,TRBV5-1,TGCGCCAGCAGCTGGGGGACTAGCGGGGCGGAAGATACGCAGTATTTT,CASSWGTSGAEDTQYF
NA,TRBJ1-1,NA,TRBV25-1,TGTGCCACTGAAACGCAGAACACTGAAGCTTTCTTT,CATETQNTEAFF
many,TRBJ2-7,TRBD2,TRBV20-1,TGCAGTGCTAGAGATGGGCAGCGGGGGGCTACCTACGAGCAGTACTTC,CSARDGQRGATYEQYF
NA,TRBJ2-5,NA,TRBV2,TGTGCCAGCTCATATGGAGTGGAGACCCAGTACTTC,CASSYGVETQYF
NA,TRBJ2-5,NA,TRBV20-1,TGCAGTGCTAGAGATTTAGGGGGGATAGAGACCCAGTACTTC,CSARDLGGIETQYF
NA,TRBJ1-4,NA,TRBV14,TGTGCCAGCAGCCAAGATCTGGGGAAGAAGAGTGAAAAACTGTTTTTT,CASSQDLGKKSEKLFF
NA,TRBJ2-2,TRBD1,TRBV5-1,TGCGCCAGCAGTTTCGACCCGGACAGGCTAGGGAACGGGGAGCTGTTTTTT,CASSFDPDRLGNGELFF
NA,TRBJ1-5,NA,TRBV30,TGTGCCTGGAGTAACGATGAGGGGAGGGAGGATCAGCCCCAGCATTTT,CAWSNDEGREDQPQHF
few,TRBJ1-6,NA,TRBV12-3/TRBV12-4,TGTGCCAGCAGTCCCAGGACGGGAAATTCACCCCTCCACTTT,CASSPRTGNSPLHF
NA,TRBJ2-1,NA,TRBV6-6,TGTGCCAGCACCCCGAGGCAGTCTAATGAGCAGTTCTTC,CASTPRQSNEQFF
NA,TRBJ1-4,NA,TRBV11-2,TGTGCCAGCAGATCAACAGGAGGAAGCGAAAAACTGTTTTTT,CASRSTGGSEKLFF
NA,TRBJ1-1,TRBD1,TRBV5-1,TGCGCCAGCAGCCCGACAGGGGGAATGAACACTGAAGCTTTCTTT,CASSPTGGMNTEAFF
once,TRBJ2-3,TRBD2,TRBV15,TGTGCCACCGGCAGCAGACTAGCCCAGTTTCAGTATTTT,CATGSRLAQFQYF
few,TRBJ2-1,TRBD1,TRBV12-3/TRBV12-4,TGTGCCAGCAGTTTTTTACAGGGGATTTACAATGAGCAGTTCTTC,CASSFLQGIYNEQFF
few,TRBJ1-5,NA,TRBV2,TGTGCCAGCTCTCGAGCCCGCCAGCCCCAGCATTTT,CASSRARQPQHF
NA,TRBJ1-5,NA,TRBV18,TGTGCCAGCTCACCCTCTGAGGGGCCAAATCAGCCCCAGCATTTT,CASSPSEGPNQPQHF